This T cell receptor (beta chain) emerged from a study of technical replicates of blood from a handful of donors. TCRdb's copy holds only in-frame clones and misses some; the assay was immunoSEQ multiplex PCR. The data show tens of thousands of clones, approximately 96% seen once. V shed 0 bases and J shed 5 bases, with 14 bases lying between them. Germline assignment: CDR1 SGHAT and CDR2 FQNNGV. The CDR3 extends over 16 amino acids. The receptor was isolated from a human donor in good health. The V call is TRBV11-2, the J call TRBJ1-5, with unresolved D. Sequencing was performed on T cells isolated from PBMCs. The CDR3 DNA follows: TGTGCCAGCAGCTTAGATGGGAGGGCCCCGTATCAGCCCCAGCATTTT. It yields the protein CASSLDGRAPYQPQHF.